Listed here are 25 T cell receptor beta chains from one sample, sequenced in a study of blood T cells in healthy people across ages (dated by TCRdb to between 2015 and 2017). Library preparation was by 5' RACE. The listed sequencing device is Illumina HiSeq 2500. A second roughly 7 to 11 cycle PCR used a sample-barcoded 5' primer and a J-beta primer mix. TCRdb reprocessed the public reads (quality trimming at Q25 with fastp, clone calling with MiXCR) and kept in-frame beta chains. Under each unique CDR3 protein, matching rows form one entry showing the most common genes and DNA. This sample gives more than 1,400,000 distinct CDR3 sequences in total; about 40% of them show up just once. Roughly 7.9% of the sample belongs to the ten largest clones. What was sequenced was blood. These receptors came from a woman aged 18-29 years in good health.

This sequence joins TRBV4-1 and TRBJ1-1; tentative D call: TRBD1 (5 bases). Germline V gene lookup returns CDR1 MGHRA and CDR2 YSYEKL. The length of the CDR3 is 15 residues. Trimming removed 3 bases at V and 2 bases at J, with 13 bases between. Here the CDR3 DNA reads TGCGCCAGCAGCCATTTGCAGGGTTCTAACACTGAAGCTTTCTTT. Translated, it gives CASSHLQGSNTEAFF.

The J gene is TRBJ1-1, the V gene TRBV20-1; 7 bases agree with TRBD1. The junction had 18 bases not matched to a gene; V was cut back by 8 bases and J by 6 bases. The CDR3 length is 15 residues. The germline V gene encodes CDR1 DFQATT and CDR2 SNEGSKA (reference sequence). The CDR3 coding sequence is TGCAGTTACGGGAACCCCGGGACAGCGGGTGCTGAAGCTTTCTTT. Protein product: CSYGNPGTAGAEAFF.

The rearrangement uses TRBV27 and TRBJ2-3; D remains ambiguous. Germline values: CDR1 MNHEY, CDR2 SMNVEV (reference sequence). The CDR3 covers 16 residues. V lost 6 bases and J lost 2, with 18 bases in between. CDR3 loop: CASRLRPLGTTDTQYF. The CDR3 coding sequence is TGTGCCAGCAGATTAAGACCCTTGGGTACCACAGATACGCAGTATTTT.

V and J are TRBV5-1 and TRBJ2-1; weak D call: TRBD1 (6 bases). The CDR3 is made up of 18 amino acids. From germline, CDR1 is SGHRS and CDR2 YFSETQ. The V end was cut by 0 bases, the J end by 9 bases, with 25 bases between. The CDR3 nucleotides are TGCGCCAGCAGCTTGGGATACGTTGGTGCCGGGACAAAGAGTGAGCAGTTCTTC. Protein product: CASSLGYVGAGTKSEQFF.

V usage is TRBV6-1 and J usage is TRBJ1-6; 7 nucleotides align to TRBD1. CDR1 and CDR2 (germline): MNHNS, SASEGT. The CDR3 is 13 amino acids. With V trimmed by 3 bases and J by 12 bases, 5 bases remained unmatched. CDR3 sequence reads: CASSDGQVLPLHF. The CDR3 DNA is TGTGCCAGCAGTGATGGACAGGTCCTACCCCTCCACTTT.

This clonotype was seen once. V gene TRBV7-2 combines with J gene TRBJ1-2; 7 bases are a match to TRBD1. J gave up 0 bases and V 2 bases, and 9 bases lay outside the gene matches. CDR1 and CDR2 from the germline V gene are SGHTA and FQGNSA. The CDR3 covers 17 residues. The CDR3 loop reads CASSLSIGDSSNYGYTF. DNA for the CDR3: TGTGCCAGCAGCTTATCAATTGGGGACAGCTCTAACTATGGCTACACCTTC.

The table lists this clonotype with a few counts. The CDR3: CASSYPLRTSGGGSTDTQYF. Written as DNA, the CDR3 is TGTGCCAGCAGTTACCCCCTTAGGACTAGCGGGGGGGGGAGCACAGATACGCAGTATTTT. The chain is built from TRBV6-5 and TRBJ2-3, with TRBD2 matching over 15 bases. In germline, CDR1 is MNHEY, CDR2 SVGAGI. J was trimmed by 0 bases and V by 2 bases; bases with no gene match: 9. CDR3 length: 20 amino acids.

This clonotype was counted between two and nine times. This rearrangement joins TRBV29-1 to TRBJ2-7; D is possibly TRBD1 (6 bases). CDR3 size: 13 residues. CDR1 is SQVTM and CDR2 is ANQGSEA in the germline V gene. Trimming took off 6 bases at V and 2 bases at J, with 14 bases between the two ends. CDR3 coding DNA: TGCAGCGTCGAACAGGGTGTCGCCTACGAGCAGTACTTC. Protein product: CSVEQGVAYEQYF.

The chain combines TRBV10-3 with TRBJ2-1, with TRBD2 matching 7 bases. The trim removed 6 bases at V and 6 bases at J, leaving 11 bases unmatched. This CDR3 contains 15 residues. From germline, CDR1 is ENHRY and CDR2 SYGVKD. CDR3 DNA sequence: TGTGCCATCAGAGTTGGACTAGTCGGTACCAATGAGCAGTTCTTC. Its protein product is CAIRVGLVGTNEQFF.

The rearrangement links TRBV6-2 or TRBV6-3 to TRBJ2-7; 9 bases match TRBD2. The CDR3 has 15 residues. The V and J ends lost 1 base and 9 bases, in that order; junction bases with no gene match: 10. Germline assignment: CDR1 MNHEY and CDR2 SVGEGT. CDR3 bases: TGTGCCAGCAGTTACTACAACCTTTTAGCGGGAGTGCAGTACTTC. Amino acids: CASSYYNLLAGVQYF.

This clonotype occurred a few times. V usage is TRBV7-8 and J usage is TRBJ2-7, with 7 bases lining up with TRBD1. The CDR3 runs to 15 residues. Unmatched junction bases numbered 10, after V lost 4 bases and J lost 4 bases. Germline CDR1 SGHVS, CDR2 FQNEAQ. The CDR3: CASSSQQGSGYEQYF. The CDR3 region has the DNA TGTGCCAGCAGCTCACAACAGGGGAGTGGGTACGAGCAGTACTTC.

CDR3 nucleotides: TGTGCCATCAGGCCAGCTTTGAACACCGGGGAGCTGTTTTTT. This gives the protein CAIRPALNTGELFF. The chain couples TRBV10-3 to TRBJ2-2; D uncertain. CDR1 and CDR2 (germline): ENHRY, SYGVKD. The CDR3 runs to 14 residues. The V gene lost 6 bases and the J gene lost 1 base, with 9 bases spanning the gap.

Many counts were recorded for this clonotype. The V gene is TRBV12-3 or TRBV12-4, the J gene TRBJ2-1, with a weak D call TRBD2 (6 bases). This CDR3 contains 14 residues. Trimming removed 7 bases at V and 6 bases at J, with 16 bases between. CDR3 nucleotides: TGTGCCAGCAACGTTGAGCGGGCGCCCAATGAGCAGTTCTTC. It is translated as CASNVERAPNEQFF.

The chain couples TRBV12-3 or TRBV12-4 to TRBJ1-1, with D tentatively TRBD1 (5 bases). Trimming cost V 3 bases and J 7 bases, with 18 bases left between them. CDR3 length: 15 amino acids. Written as DNA, the CDR3 is TGTGCCAGCAGTTTTGGAGGGGCCCGGCCGGTTGAAGCTTTCTTT. Amino acids: CASSFGGARPVEAFF.

The sample holds a few counts of this clonotype. This sequence joins TRBV5-6 and TRBJ2-7, with no clear D. Germline-derived CDR1 and CDR2 are SGHDT and YYEEEE. The CDR3 length is 13 residues. Trimming shortened V by 1 base and J by 2 bases, and 7 bases separated the two germline ends. The CDR3 here is CASSLPATYEQYF. The CDR3 DNA is TGTGCCAGCAGCTTGCCTGCAACCTACGAGCAGTACTTC. The full variable domain, completed using reference TRBV5-6 and TRBJ2-7, is DAGVTQSPTHLIKTRGQQVTLRCSPKSGHDTVSWYQQALGQGPQFIFQYYEEEERQRGNFPDRFSGHQFPNYSSELNVNALLLGDSALYLCASSLPATYEQYFGPGTRLTVT.

Ten or more counts support this clonotype. CDR3 nucleotides: TGTGCCATCAGCGAGGCAGATACGCAGTATTTT. Residues: CAISEADTQYF. The rearrangement uses TRBV10-3 and TRBJ2-3, with D uncertain. Germline V lookup: CDR1 ENHRY, CDR2 SYGVKD. This CDR3 is 11 amino acids long. Trimming stripped 6 bases from V and 4 bases from J, with 5 bases between.

The chain has TRBV12-3 or TRBV12-4 and TRBJ1-2; TRBD1 aligns across 7 bases. This CDR3 region has 13 residues. V lost 6 bases, J lost 8 bases, and 9 bases stayed unmatched. In DNA, the CDR3 is TGTGCCAGCAGGCCCCGGACAGGCGGGGGCTACACCTTC. Amino acids: CASRPRTGGGYTF.

The chain couples TRBV10-1 to TRBJ2-1, with D possibly matching TRBD2 (6 bases). The V gene lost 7 bases and the J gene lost 5 bases, with 24 bases spanning the gap. The V gene's germline CDR1 is WNHNN and CDR2 SYGVQD (reference sequence). CDR3 length equals 17 residues. CDR3 sequence (DNA): TGCGCCAGCACTCAACCGTCGGGAGACTCTAGTAACAATGAGCAGTTCTTC. This translates into CASTQPSGDSSNNEQFF.

The CDR3 DNA follows: TGTGCCAGCAAAGACAGGGGGGACTCCTACAATGAGCAGTTCTTC. This sequence encodes CASKDRGDSYNEQFF. The chain recombines TRBV2 with TRBJ2-1; 9 positions agree with TRBD1. V was pared by 7 bases and J by 0 bases, with 4 bases of the junction left unmatched. This CDR3 has 15 amino acids. From germline, CDR1 is SNHLY and CDR2 FYNNEI.

This clonotype has only a few counts. V and J are TRBV20-1 and TRBJ2-7; 7 bases line up with TRBD2. This CDR3 spans 12 amino acids. V lost 3 bases, J lost 5 bases, and 4 bases stayed unmatched. Germline V gene sequence: CDR1 DFQATT, CDR2 SNEGSKA (reference sequence). CDR3 sequence reads: CSASSLADEQYF. The CDR3 nucleotides read TGCAGTGCTAGCTCTCTAGCGGACGAGCAGTACTTC.

This chain joins TRBV5-1 and TRBJ1-1, with a tentative D call TRBD1 (5 bases). V lost 0 bases and J lost 0, with 9 bases in between. The germline V gene encodes CDR1 SGHRS and CDR2 YFSETQ. The CDR3 loop spans 15 amino acids. The CDR3 sequence is CASSLGQNMNTEAFF. The CDR3 DNA reads as TGCGCCAGCAGCTTGGGACAGAACATGAACACTGAAGCTTTCTTT.

The gene calls are TRBV6-6 and TRBJ2-5; tentative D call: TRBD1 (6 bases). The CDR3 runs 16 residues. From germline, CDR1 is MNHNY and CDR2 SVGAGI (reference sequence). Trimming pared 5 bases from V and 2 bases from J, leaving 18 bases between. This chain's CDR3 is CASSTDRLGFQETQYF. The CDR3 DNA reads as TGTGCCAGCAGTACCGACAGGCTGGGTTTTCAAGAGACCCAGTACTTC.

The genes are TRBV29-1 and TRBJ2-1; D perhaps matches TRBD1 (6 bases). CDR1 and CDR2 (germline): SQVTM, ANQGSEA. This CDR3 has 13 amino acids. Trimming shortened V by 4 bases and J by 13 bases, and 20 bases separated the two germline ends. CDR3 residues: CSVGTAAKETQFF. In DNA, the CDR3 is TGCAGCGTTGGGACAGCGGCGAAAGAGACCCAGTTCTTC.

V usage is TRBV2 and J usage is TRBJ1-1, with D unresolved. The germline V gene has CDR1 SNHLY and CDR2 FYNNEI. V lost 4 bases to trimming and J lost 5 bases, with 11 bases between them. CDR3 length: 13 residues. The CDR3 DNA sequence: TGTGCCAGCAGTGTTGGTATGAGGACTGAAGCTTTCTTT. This gives the protein CASSVGMRTEAFF. Full variable domain (remainder filled in from reference TRBV2 and TRBJ1-1): EPEVTQTPSHQVTQMGQEVILRCVPISNHLYFYWYRQILGQKVEFLVSFYNNEISEKSEIFDDQFSVERPDGSNFTLKIRSTKLEDSAMYFCASSVGMRTEAFFGQGTRLTVV.

This clonotype was recorded a few times. The chain uses TRBV27 and TRBJ1-2; D uncertain. CDR1 is MNHEY, CDR2 SMNVEV, per germline (reference sequence). The length of the CDR3 is 16 residues. V lost 6 bases and J 2 bases, leaving 19 bases between the germline ends. This chain's CDR3 is CASRPTSEGWNYGYTF. CDR3 DNA sequence: TGTGCCAGCAGACCAACCTCTGAGGGCTGGAACTATGGCTACACCTTC.